This TCR beta chain was identified in a study of blood T cell repertoires in COVID-19. Overall study: The United States, Italy and Spain provided the acute and convalescent COVID-19 samples. T cells, B-cell-depleted T cells, or PBMCs provided the cDNA or gDNA that served as material.

Per the original methods: Reference gene primer amplification in the assay estimated nucleated cell counts. TCRdb's table, derived via immunoSEQ multiplex PCR, lists solely in-frame clones and lacks some. The D gene and trimming were derived from the DNA, and the V and J assignments and clone size from that table. The sample carries 100,000 to 140,000 clones, less than 90% recorded once. The CDR3 is made up of 15 amino acids. With 4 bases removed from V and 8 bases from J, the gap between germline ends came to 21 bases. The germline CDR1 and CDR2 sequences are SGHRS and YFSETQ. This clonotype originated in a human donor in a cohort sampled during active COVID-19. Sequenced input: peripheral blood. This chain uses TRBV5-1 with TRBJ1-2, with unresolved D. The CDR3 loop reads CASSLGLSPTEGYTF. CDR3 coding DNA: TGCGCCAGCAGCCTCGGACTTTCCCCTACTGAGGGCTACACCTTC.